One T cell receptor (beta chain) is described in this entry. This sample was taken from a study of shared clonotypes between healthy human individuals. Genomic DNA from each subset was divided evenly over several immunoSEQ plates. Profiled with immunoSEQ multiplex PCR; TCRdb holds only in-frame clones, not every one. The sample has under 350,000 clones; around 87% are singletons. The CDR3 runs to 15 residues. CDR1 is MNHEY, CDR2 SVGAGI, per germline. Every one of the donors was a Caucasian adult that lived in Nashville, Tennessee. This TCR derives from a man aged 18 to 35 in good health. This rearrangement joins TRBV6-5 to TRBJ2-5, with D possibly called TRBD1 or TRBD2 (5 bases each). The end of the DNA aligns better with TRBJ2-7, so the J call may be wrong. Sequenced: memory CD8+ T cells sorted from blood. The subset is: CD45RO+ cells pooled with CCR7-negative TemRA cells. This chain's CDR3 is CASSYSGHRSYEQYF. The DNA of the CDR3 is TGTGCCAGCAGTTACAGCGGACACCGCTCCTACGAGCAGTACTTC.